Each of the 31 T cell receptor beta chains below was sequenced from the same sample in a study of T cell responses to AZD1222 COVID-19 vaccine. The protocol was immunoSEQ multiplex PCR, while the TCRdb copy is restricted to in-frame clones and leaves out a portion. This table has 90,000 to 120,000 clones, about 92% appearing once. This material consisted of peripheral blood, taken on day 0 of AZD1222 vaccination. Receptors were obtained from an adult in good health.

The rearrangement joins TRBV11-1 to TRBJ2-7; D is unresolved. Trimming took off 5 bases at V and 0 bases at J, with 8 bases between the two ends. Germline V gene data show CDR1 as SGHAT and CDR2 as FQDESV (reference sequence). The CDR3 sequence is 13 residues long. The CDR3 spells CASSGRSSYEQYF. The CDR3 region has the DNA TGTGCCAGCAGCGGCAGGAGCTCCTACGAGCAGTACTTC.

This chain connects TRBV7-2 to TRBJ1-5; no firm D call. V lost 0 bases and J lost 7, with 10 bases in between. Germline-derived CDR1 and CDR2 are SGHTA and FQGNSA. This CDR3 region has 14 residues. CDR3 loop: CASSLARLGQPQHF. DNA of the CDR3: TGTGCCAGCAGCTTAGCCCGCCTTGGGCAGCCCCAGCATTTT. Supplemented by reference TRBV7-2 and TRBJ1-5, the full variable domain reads GAGVSQSPSNKVTEKGKDVELRCDPISGHTALYWYRQSLGQGLEFLIYFQGNSAPDKSGLPSDRFSAERTGGSVSTLTIQRTQQEDSAVYLCASSLARLGQPQHFGDGTRLSIL.

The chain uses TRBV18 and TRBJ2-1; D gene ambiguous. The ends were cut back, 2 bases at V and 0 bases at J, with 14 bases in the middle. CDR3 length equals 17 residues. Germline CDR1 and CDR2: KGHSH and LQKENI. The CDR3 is CASSPTLSASSYNEQFF. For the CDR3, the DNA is TGTGCCAGCTCACCAACCCTTTCTGCGAGCTCCTACAATGAGCAGTTCTTC.

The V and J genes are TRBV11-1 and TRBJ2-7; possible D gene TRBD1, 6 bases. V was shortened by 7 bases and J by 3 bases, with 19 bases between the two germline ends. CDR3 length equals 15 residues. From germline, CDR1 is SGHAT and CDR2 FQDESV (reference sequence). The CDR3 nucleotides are TGTGCCAGCACCAAACAAGGGGGTTCGAACTACGAGCAGTACTTC. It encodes CASTKQGGSNYEQYF. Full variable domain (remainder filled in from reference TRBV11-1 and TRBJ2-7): EAEVAQSPRYKITEKSQAVAFWCDPISGHATLYWYRQILGQGPELLVQFQDESVVDDSQLPKDRFSAERLKGVDSTLKIQPAELGDSAMYLCASTKQGGSNYEQYFGPGTRLTVT.

CDR3 sequence (DNA): TGTGCCAGCAGCTCGGGACAGCGGGGCAATTCACCCCTCCACTTT. It specifies CASSSGQRGNSPLHF. This chain uses TRBV11-3 with TRBJ1-6; 7 bases align to TRBD1. The germline V gene has CDR1 SGHNT and CDR2 YENEEA. J gave up 7 bases and V 4 bases, and 7 bases lay outside the gene matches. The CDR3 is 15 residues long.

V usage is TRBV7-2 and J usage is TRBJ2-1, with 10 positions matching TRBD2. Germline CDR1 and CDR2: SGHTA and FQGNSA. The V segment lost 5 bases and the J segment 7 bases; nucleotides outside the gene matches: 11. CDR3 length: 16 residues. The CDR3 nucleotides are TGTGCCAGCAGCATAACTAGCGGGGTGACACAGAATGAGCAGTTCTTC. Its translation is CASSITSGVTQNEQFF.

CDR3 loop: CASSGVSGGGSTEAFF. The CDR3 DNA follows: TGTGCCAGCAGCGGTGTATCAGGGGGCGGAAGCACTGAAGCTTTCTTT. The rearrangement links TRBV28 to TRBJ1-1; 8 bases align to TRBD1. The V gene end was trimmed by 6 bases and the J gene end by 4 bases; junction bases not matched to a gene: 13. CDR3 size: 16 residues. Germline V gene sequence: CDR1 MDHEN, CDR2 SYDVKM.

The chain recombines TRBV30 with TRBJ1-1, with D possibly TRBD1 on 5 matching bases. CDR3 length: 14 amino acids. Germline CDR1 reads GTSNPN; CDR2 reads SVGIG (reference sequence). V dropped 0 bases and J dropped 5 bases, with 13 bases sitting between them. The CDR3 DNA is TGTGCCTGGAGTGTATCAGGGCAGGAAACTGAAGCTTTCTTT. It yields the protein CAWSVSGQETEAFF.

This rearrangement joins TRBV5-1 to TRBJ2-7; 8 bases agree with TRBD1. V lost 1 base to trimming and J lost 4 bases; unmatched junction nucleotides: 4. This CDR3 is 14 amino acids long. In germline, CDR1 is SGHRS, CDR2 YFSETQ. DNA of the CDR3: TGCGCCAGCAGCTTGACAGGGGGGTTGTACGAGCAGTACTTC. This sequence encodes CASSLTGGLYEQYF.

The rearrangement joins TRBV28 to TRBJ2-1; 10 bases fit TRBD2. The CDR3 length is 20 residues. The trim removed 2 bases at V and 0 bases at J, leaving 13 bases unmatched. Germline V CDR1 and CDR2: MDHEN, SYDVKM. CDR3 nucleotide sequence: TGTGCCAGCAGTTTACCAGGGGTAGCGGGAGGTCCCACCTCCTACAATGAGCAGTTCTTC. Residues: CASSLPGVAGGPTSYNEQFF.

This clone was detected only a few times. CDR3 loop: CASTPILGDRRITGELFF. The CDR3 region has the DNA TGTGCCAGCACTCCCATTTTAGGGGACAGGCGTATCACCGGGGAGCTGTTTTTT. V gene TRBV7-2 combines with J gene TRBJ2-2, with 8 bases matching TRBD1. Losses at the gene ends were 7 bases for V and 4 bases for J; bases not matched to a gene: 17. The CDR3 sequence is 18 residues long. CDR1 SGHTA and CDR2 FQGNSA come from the germline V gene.

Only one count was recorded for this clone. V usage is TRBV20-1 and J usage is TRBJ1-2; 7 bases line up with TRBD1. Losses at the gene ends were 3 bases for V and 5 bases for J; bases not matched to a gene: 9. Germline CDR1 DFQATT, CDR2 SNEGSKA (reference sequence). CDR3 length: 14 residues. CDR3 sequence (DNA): TGCAGTGCTAGTACACAGGGGACGGGGTATGGCTACACCTTC. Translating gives CSASTQGTGYGYTF.

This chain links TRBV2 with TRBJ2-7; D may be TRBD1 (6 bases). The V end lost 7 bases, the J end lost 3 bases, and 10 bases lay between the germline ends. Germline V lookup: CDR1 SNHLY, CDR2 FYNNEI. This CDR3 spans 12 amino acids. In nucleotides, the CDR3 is TGTGCCAGCATAGGGGGATACTACGAGCAGTACTTC. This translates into CASIGGYYEQYF.

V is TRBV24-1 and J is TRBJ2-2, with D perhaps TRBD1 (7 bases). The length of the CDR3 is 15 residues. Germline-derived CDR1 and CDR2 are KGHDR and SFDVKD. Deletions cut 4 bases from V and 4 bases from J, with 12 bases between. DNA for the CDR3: TGTGCCACCAGTGACCCAGGGGGGACCACCGGGGAGCTGTTTTTT. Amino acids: CATSDPGGTTGELFF.

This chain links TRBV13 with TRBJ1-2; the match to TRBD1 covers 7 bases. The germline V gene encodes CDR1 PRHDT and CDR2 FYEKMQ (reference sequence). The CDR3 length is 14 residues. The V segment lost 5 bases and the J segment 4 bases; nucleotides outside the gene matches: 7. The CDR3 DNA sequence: TGTGCCAGCAGCCGAGACAGGGAAGCCTATGGCTACACCTTC. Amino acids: CASSRDREAYGYTF.

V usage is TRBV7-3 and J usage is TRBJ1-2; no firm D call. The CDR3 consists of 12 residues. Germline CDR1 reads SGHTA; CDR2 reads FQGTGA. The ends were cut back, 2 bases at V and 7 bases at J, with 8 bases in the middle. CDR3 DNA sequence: TGTGCCAGCAGCTTACACTCTGCTGGCTACACCTTC. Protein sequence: CASSLHSAGYTF.

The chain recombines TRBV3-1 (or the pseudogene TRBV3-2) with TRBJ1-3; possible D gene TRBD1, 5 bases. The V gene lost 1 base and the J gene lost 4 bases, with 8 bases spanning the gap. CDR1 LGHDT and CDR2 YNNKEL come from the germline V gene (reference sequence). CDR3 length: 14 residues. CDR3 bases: TGTGCCAGCAGCCAAGTAGGGGTCGGAAACACCATATATTTT. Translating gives CASSQVGVGNTIYF.

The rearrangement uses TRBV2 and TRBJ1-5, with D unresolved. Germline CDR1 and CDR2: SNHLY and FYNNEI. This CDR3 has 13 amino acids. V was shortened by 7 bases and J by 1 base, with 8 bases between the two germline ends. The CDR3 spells CASTKDSNQPQHF. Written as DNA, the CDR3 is TGTGCCAGCACCAAGGACAGCAATCAGCCCCAGCATTTT.

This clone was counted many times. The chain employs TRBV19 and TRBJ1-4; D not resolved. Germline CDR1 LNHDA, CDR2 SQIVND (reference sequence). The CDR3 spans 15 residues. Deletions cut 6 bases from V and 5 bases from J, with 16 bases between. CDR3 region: CASSPSPPGNEKLFF. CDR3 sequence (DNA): TGTGCCAGTAGCCCTTCCCCTCCAGGAAATGAAAAACTGTTTTTT.

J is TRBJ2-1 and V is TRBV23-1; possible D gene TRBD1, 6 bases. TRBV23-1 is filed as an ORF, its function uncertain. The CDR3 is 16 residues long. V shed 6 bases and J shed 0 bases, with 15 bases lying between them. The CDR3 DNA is TGCGCCAGCAGCTGGGGGACACTGAGCTCCTACAATGAGCAGTTCTTC. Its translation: CASSWGTLSSYNEQFF.

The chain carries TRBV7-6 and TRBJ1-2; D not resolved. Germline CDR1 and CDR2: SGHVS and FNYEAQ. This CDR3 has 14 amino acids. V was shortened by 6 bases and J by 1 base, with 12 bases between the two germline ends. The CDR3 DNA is TGTGCCAGCAGGTCTTTACAGAGTAACTATGGCTACACCTTC. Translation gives CASRSLQSNYGYTF.

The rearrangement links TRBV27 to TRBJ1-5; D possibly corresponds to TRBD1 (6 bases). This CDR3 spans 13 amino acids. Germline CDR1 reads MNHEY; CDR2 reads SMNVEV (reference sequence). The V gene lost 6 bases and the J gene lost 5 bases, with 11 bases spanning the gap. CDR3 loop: CASSRDKYQPQHF. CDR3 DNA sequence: TGTGCCAGCAGCCGGGACAAGTATCAGCCCCAGCATTTT.

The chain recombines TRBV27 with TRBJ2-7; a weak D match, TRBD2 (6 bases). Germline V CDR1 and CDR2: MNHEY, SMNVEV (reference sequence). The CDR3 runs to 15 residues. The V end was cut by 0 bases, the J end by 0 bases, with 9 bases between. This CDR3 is CASSLSGLFSYEQYF. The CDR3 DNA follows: TGTGCCAGCAGTTTATCGGGACTCTTCTCCTACGAGCAGTACTTC.

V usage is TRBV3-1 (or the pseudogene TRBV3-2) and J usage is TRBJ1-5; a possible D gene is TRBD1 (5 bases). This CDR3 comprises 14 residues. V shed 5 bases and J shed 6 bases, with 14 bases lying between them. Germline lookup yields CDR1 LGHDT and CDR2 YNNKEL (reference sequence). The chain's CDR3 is CASSFNRRGQPQHF. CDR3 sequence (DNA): TGTGCCAGCAGCTTCAACCGAAGGGGTCAGCCCCAGCATTTT.

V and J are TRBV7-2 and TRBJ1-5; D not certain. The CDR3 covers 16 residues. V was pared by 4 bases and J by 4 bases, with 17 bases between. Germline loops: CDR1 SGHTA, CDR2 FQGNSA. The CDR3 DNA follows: TGTGCCAGCAGCTCTTTGGGGATTTCGGGTAATCAGCCCCAGCATTTT. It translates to CASSSLGISGNQPQHF.

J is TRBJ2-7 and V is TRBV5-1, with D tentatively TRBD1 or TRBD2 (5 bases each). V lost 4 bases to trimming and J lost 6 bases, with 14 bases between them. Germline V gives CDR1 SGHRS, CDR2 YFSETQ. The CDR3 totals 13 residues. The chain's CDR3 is CASSVRGHGEQYF. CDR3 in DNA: TGCGCCAGCAGCGTCCGGGGCCACGGCGAGCAGTACTTC.

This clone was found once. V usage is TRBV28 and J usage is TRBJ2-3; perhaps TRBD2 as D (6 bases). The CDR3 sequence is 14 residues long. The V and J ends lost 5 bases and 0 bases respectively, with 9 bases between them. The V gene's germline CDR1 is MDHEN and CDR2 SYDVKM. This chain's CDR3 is CASSGGPSTDTQYF. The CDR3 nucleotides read TGTGCCAGCAGTGGAGGGCCAAGCACAGATACGCAGTATTTT.

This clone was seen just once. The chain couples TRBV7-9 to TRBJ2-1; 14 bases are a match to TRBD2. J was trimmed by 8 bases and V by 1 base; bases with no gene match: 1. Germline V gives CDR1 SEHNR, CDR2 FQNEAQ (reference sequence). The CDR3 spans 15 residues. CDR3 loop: CASSLVGLAGDEQFF. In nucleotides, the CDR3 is TGTGCCAGCAGCTTAGTGGGACTAGCGGGAGATGAGCAGTTCTTC.

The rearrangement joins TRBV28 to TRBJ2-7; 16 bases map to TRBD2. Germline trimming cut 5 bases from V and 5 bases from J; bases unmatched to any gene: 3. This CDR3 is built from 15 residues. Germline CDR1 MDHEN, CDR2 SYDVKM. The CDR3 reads CASSQGLAGGHEQYF. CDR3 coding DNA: TGTGCCAGCAGTCAGGGACTAGCGGGAGGGCACGAGCAGTACTTC. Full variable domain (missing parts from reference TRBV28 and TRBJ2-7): DVKVTQSSRYLVKRTGEKVFLECVQDMDHENMFWYRQDPGLGLRLIYFSYDVKMKEKGDIPEGYSVSREKKERFSLILESASTNQTSMYLCASSQGLAGGHEQYFGPGTRLTVT.

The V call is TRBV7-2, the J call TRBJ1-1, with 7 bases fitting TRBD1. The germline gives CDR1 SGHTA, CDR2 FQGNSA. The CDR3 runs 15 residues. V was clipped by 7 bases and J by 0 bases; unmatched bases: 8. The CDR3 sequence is CASNLGGQLNTEAFF. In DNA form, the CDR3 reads TGTGCCAGCAACCTGGGGGGACAGTTGAACACTGAAGCTTTCTTT.

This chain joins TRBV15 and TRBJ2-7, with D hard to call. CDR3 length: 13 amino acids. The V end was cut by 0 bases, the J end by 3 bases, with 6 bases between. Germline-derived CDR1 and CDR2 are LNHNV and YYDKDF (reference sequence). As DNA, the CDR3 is TGTGCCACCAGCAGAGACGTGGGCTACGAGCAGTACTTC. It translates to CATSRDVGYEQYF.